Each of the 10 T cell receptor beta chains below was sequenced from the same sample in a study of monozygotic twins with inflammatory bowel disease. After re-calling the 5' RACE reads, TCRdb lists one entry per CDR3 protein, DNA absent. Recorded here are 400,000 or so distinct CDR3 sequences; the top ten clones represent about 2.3%. Sequences were obtained from blood. The receptors originated from a human donor with ulcerative colitis or Crohn's disease, or a healthy co-twin of an affected twin (not recorded which).

V usage is TRBV6-2 or TRBV6-3 and J usage is TRBJ2-1; TCRdb's assignment of TRBD2 cannot be checked, as there is no DNA. The CDR3 runs 20 residues. CDR1 MNHEY and CDR2 SVGEGT come from the germline V gene. The CDR3 protein is CASSRTPGLAGRGSYNEQFF.

The chain is built from TRBV6-5 and TRBJ1-6. Germline V gives CDR1 MNHEY, CDR2 SVGAGI. The CDR3 is made up of 19 amino acids. CDR3 in amino acids: CASSYSINRLGRSNSPLHF.

The V gene is TRBV6-1, the J gene TRBJ2-7; lacking DNA, the TRBD2 call made by TCRdb goes unchecked. Germline values: CDR1 MNHNS, CDR2 SASEGT. The CDR3 contains 15 residues. The CDR3 loop reads CASRSAEHSTYEQYF.

The rearrangement links TRBV5-5 to TRBJ2-1; TCRdb outputs TRBD1, but without DNA this stays unchecked. Per germline, CDR1 SGHKS and CDR2 YYEKEE (reference sequence). This CDR3 spans 13 amino acids. CDR3 residues: CASSPGPHNEQFF.

This sequence joins TRBV5-4 and TRBJ1-1; the TCRdb call, TRBD1, lacks DNA for checking. Germline V gene lookup returns CDR1 SGHNT and CDR2 YYREEE (reference sequence). The CDR3 runs 15 residues. CDR3: CASSSTQGVNTEAFF.

This chain uses TRBV6-5 with TRBJ1-2. The germline CDR1 and CDR2 sequences are MNHEY and SVGAGI. The CDR3 extends over 13 amino acids. CDR3 protein: CASSLTVNYGYTF.

The J gene is TRBJ2-7, the V gene TRBV12-3 or TRBV12-4; absent DNA, TCRdb's TRBD1 call cannot be checked. CDR3 length: 13 residues. The CDR3 here is CASRRVGTDEQYF.

This sequence joins TRBV4-2 and TRBJ2-1; TCRdb names TRBD2, which stays unverified in the absence of DNA. This CDR3 has 17 amino acids. From germline, CDR1 is LGHNA and CDR2 YNFKEQ. CDR3 loop: CASSYGTSGVMYNEQFF.

The chain couples TRBV4-2 to TRBJ1-6; with no DNA, the TCRdb D assignment of TRBD1 cannot be verified. CDR1 is LGHNA, CDR2 YNFKEQ, per germline. This CDR3 contains 16 residues. CDR3 residues: CASSQEQGTMLKALHF.

The V call is TRBV15, the J call TRBJ2-3; TCRdb returns TRBD2, unconfirmable since there is no DNA. Germline V gene data show CDR1 as LNHNV and CDR2 as YYDKDF (reference sequence). The CDR3 is 15 amino acids. The CDR3 region is CATGGLAGGTDTQYF.